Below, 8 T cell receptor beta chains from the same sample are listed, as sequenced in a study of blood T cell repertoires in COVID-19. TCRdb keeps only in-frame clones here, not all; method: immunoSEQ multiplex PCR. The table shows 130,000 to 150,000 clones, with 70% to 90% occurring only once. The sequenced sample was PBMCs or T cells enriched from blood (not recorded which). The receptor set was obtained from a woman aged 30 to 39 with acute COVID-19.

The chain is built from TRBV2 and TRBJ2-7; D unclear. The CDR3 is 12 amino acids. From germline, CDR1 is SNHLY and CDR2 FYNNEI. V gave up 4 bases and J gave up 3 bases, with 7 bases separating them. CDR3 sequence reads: CASSVSNYEQYF. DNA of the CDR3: TGTGCCAGCAGTGTTTCCAACTACGAGCAGTACTTC. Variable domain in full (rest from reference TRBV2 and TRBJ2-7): EPEVTQTPSHQVTQMGQEVILRCVPISNHLYFYWYRQILGQKVEFLVSFYNNEISEKSEIFDDQFSVERPDGSNFTLKIRSTKLEDSAMYFCASSVSNYEQYFGPGTRLTVT.

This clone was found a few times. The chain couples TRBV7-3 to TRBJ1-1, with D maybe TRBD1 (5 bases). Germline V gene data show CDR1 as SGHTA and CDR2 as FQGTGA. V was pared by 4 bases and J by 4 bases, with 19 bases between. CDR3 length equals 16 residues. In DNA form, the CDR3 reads TGTGCCAGCAGCTCTTCCCCGTTAGGGGCAGGCACTGAAGCTTTCTTT. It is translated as CASSSSPLGAGTEAFF.

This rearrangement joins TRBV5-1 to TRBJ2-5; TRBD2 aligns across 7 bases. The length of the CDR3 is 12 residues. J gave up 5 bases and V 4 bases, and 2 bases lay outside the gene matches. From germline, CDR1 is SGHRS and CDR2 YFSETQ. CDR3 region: CASSTAGETQYF. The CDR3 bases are TGCGCCAGCAGCACAGCGGGGGAGACCCAGTACTTC.

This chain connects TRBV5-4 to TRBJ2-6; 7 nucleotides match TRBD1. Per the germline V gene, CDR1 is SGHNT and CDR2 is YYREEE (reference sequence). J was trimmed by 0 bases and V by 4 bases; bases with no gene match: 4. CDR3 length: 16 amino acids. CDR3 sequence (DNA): TGTGCCAGCAGCCATCGACAGGGCTCTGGGGCCAACGTCCTGACTTTC. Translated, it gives CASSHRQGSGANVLTF.

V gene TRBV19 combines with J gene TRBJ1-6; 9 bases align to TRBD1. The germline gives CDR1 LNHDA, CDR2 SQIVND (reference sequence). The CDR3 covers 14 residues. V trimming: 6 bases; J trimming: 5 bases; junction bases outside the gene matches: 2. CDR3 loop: CASRRTGDNSPLHF. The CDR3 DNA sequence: TGTGCCAGTAGACGGACAGGGGATAATTCACCCCTCCACTTT.

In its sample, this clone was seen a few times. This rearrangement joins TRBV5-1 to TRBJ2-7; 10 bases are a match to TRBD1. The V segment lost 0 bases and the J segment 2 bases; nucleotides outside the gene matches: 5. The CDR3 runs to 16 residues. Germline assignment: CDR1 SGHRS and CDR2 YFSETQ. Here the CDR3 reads CASSLAGTGATYEQYF. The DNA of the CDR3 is TGCGCCAGCAGCTTGGCGGGGACAGGGGCTACCTACGAGCAGTACTTC.

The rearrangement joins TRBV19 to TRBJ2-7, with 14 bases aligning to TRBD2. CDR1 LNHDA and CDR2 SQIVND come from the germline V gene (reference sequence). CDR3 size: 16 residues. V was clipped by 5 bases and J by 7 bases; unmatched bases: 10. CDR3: CASSPHRLAGGEEQYF. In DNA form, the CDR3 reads TGTGCCAGTAGTCCACACAGACTAGCGGGAGGGGAAGAGCAGTACTTC.

The CDR3 coding sequence is TGTGCCAGCACCTCTAGCGGGATGATGAACGAGCAGTACTTC. It encodes CASTSSGMMNEQYF. V is TRBV5-4 and J is TRBJ2-7, with 9 positions matching TRBD2. Germline V gene data show CDR1 as SGHNT and CDR2 as YYREEE (reference sequence). V shed 6 bases, J shed 5 bases, and the junction held 9 bases outside the gene matches. The CDR3 runs 14 residues.